This passage covers 2 T cell receptor beta chains from one sample sequenced in a study of control samples from healthy donors and cancer patients. TCRdb's copy holds only in-frame clones and misses some; the assay was immunoSEQ multiplex PCR. This sample carries around 7,800 clones, roughly 85% of them seen once, and the ten largest clones take less than 35%. Sample: PBMCs. The receptors here all came from a man between 70 and 80 years old with lung cancer.

The chain links TRBV6-5 to TRBJ1-4; D is uncertain. Germline V gene lookup returns CDR1 MNHEY and CDR2 SVGAGI. This CDR3 is 13 amino acids long. V was pared by 2 bases and J by 5 bases, with 6 bases between. The CDR3 bases are TGTGCCAGCAGTTACACCCGGAATGAAAAACTGTTTTTT. The encoded protein is CASSYTRNEKLFF.

The chain carries TRBV18 and TRBJ1-1; possibly TRBD1 for D (6 bases). This CDR3 spans 15 amino acids. Germline-derived CDR1 and CDR2 are KGHSH and LQKENI. V was clipped by 0 bases and J by 1 base, with 9 bases between them. The CDR3 protein is CASSPPQGRNTEAFF. The DNA of the CDR3 is TGTGCCAGCTCACCACCCCAGGGGAGGAACACTGAAGCTTTCTTT.